Listed below are T cell receptor beta chains from one sample, sequenced in a study of shared clonotypes between healthy human individuals. Sequencing was performed with immunoSEQ multiplex PCR; in TCRdb, only in-frame clones are kept and a portion is missing. The sample includes some 2 million clones, less than 95% seen only once; the top ten take around 1.1%. The sequencing sample was made of naive CD8+ T cells sorted from blood. The receptor set was obtained from a man younger than 30 in good health. The CDR3 runs from the conserved cysteine through the conserved F or W.

j_gene: TRBJ2-7; v_gene: TRBV25-1; CDR3aa: CASSESGSSYEQYF
j_gene: TRBJ2-7; v_gene: TRBV9; CDR3aa: CASSVGGGTPEQYF
j_gene: TRBJ2-7; v_gene: TRBV29-1; CDR3aa: CSVVGEIPGLAPYEQYF
j_gene: TRBJ2-5; v_gene: TRBV10-1; CDR3aa: CASSESTGQETQYF
j_gene: TRBJ2-7; v_gene: TRBV27; CDR3aa: CASSLSSEGSSEQYF
j_gene: TRBJ2-7; v_gene: TRBV27; CDR3aa: CASSPNSGYYEQYF
j_gene: TRBJ2-3; v_gene: TRBV9; CDR3aa: CASSADEQGTTDTQYF
j_gene: TRBJ1-1; v_gene: TRBV28; CDR3aa: CASRGQGWTEAFF
j_gene: TRBJ2-1; v_gene: TRBV6-5; CDR3aa: CASSFSGSPYNEQFF
j_gene: TRBJ1-6; v_gene: TRBV5-6; CDR3aa: CASSLGRSYNSPLHF
j_gene: TRBJ1-3; v_gene: TRBV4-1; CDR3aa: CASSQGTGNTIYF
j_gene: TRBJ2-2; v_gene: TRBV11-2; CDR3aa: CASSLVGGRVAGELFF
j_gene: TRBJ1-1; v_gene: TRBV7-6; CDR3aa: CASSLGAGMDTEAFF
j_gene: TRBJ1-6; v_gene: TRBV9; CDR3aa: CASSDLTGWTLHF
j_gene: TRBJ1-1; v_gene: TRBV7-9; CDR3aa: CASSGTPGTGNTEAFF
j_gene: TRBJ2-7; v_gene: TRBV6-1; CDR3aa: CASSQGSPYEQYF
j_gene: TRBJ2-1; v_gene: TRBV6-5; CDR3aa: CASNSGGTYNEQFF
j_gene: TRBJ1-1; v_gene: TRBV4-2; CDR3aa: CASSQGVKGIDSNTEAFF
j_gene: TRBJ1-2; v_gene: TRBV28; CDR3aa: CASSFGQGRDYGYTF
j_gene: TRBJ2-1; v_gene: TRBV9; CDR3aa: CASSVGALAGMDEQFF
j_gene: TRBJ2-7; v_gene: TRBV29-1; CDR3aa: CSVERVEAGGFYEQYF
j_gene: TRBJ2-2; v_gene: TRBV7-3; CDR3aa: CASSIITGGKGELFF
j_gene: TRBJ2-7; v_gene: TRBV5-1; CDR3aa: CASSLEASASYEQYF
j_gene: TRBJ1-3; v_gene: TRBV5-4; CDR3aa: CASSLLSGDGNTIYF
j_gene: TRBJ1-2; v_gene: TRBV6-5; CDR3aa: CASSYRETIAWYGYTF
j_gene: TRBJ1-4; v_gene: TRBV15; CDR3aa: CATSEKEMGYNEKLFF
j_gene: TRBJ2-7; v_gene: TRBV7-9; CDR3aa: CASSGQATLGF
j_gene: TRBJ2-5; v_gene: TRBV29-1; CDR3aa: CSVEGQEALQTQYF
j_gene: TRBJ2-5; v_gene: TRBV6-6; CDR3aa: CASSHTGGARETQYF
j_gene: TRBJ2-3; v_gene: TRBV10-2; CDR3aa: CASSEISLGTDTQYF
j_gene: TRBJ2-7; v_gene: TRBV25-1; CDR3aa: CASSPGTGNEQYF
j_gene: -; v_gene: TRBV18; CDR3aa: CASSPKGHEQYF
j_gene: TRBJ1-5; v_gene: TRBV2; CDR3aa: CASSEEGVDGNQPQHF